This TCR beta chain was identified in a study of blood T cell repertoires in COVID-19. Study overall: Sites across the United States, Italy and Spain contributed samples from acute and convalescent COVID-19. The cDNA or gDNA used as material had been derived from T cells, B-cell-depleted T cells, or PBMCs.

CDR1 and CDR2 (germline): LGHDT, YNNKEL (reference sequence). The CDR3 has 13 residues. Trimming cost V 9 bases and J 2 bases; bases outside gene matches: 4. The data were produced by immunoSEQ multiplex PCR, yet TCRdb's version contains in-frame clones alone and is incomplete. Seen here are 300,000 or so clones, around 86% observed once, and the top ten hold about 1.7%. Material for sequencing was peripheral blood. This receptor was taken from a woman between 45 and 65 years old with acute or convalescent COVID-19. The chain has TRBV3-1 (or the pseudogene TRBV3-2) and TRBJ1-1, with TRBD1 matching over 9 bases. The CDR3 protein is CASGDRANTEAFF. The CDR3 DNA is TGTGCCAGTGGGGACAGGGCAAACACTGAAGCTTTCTTT.